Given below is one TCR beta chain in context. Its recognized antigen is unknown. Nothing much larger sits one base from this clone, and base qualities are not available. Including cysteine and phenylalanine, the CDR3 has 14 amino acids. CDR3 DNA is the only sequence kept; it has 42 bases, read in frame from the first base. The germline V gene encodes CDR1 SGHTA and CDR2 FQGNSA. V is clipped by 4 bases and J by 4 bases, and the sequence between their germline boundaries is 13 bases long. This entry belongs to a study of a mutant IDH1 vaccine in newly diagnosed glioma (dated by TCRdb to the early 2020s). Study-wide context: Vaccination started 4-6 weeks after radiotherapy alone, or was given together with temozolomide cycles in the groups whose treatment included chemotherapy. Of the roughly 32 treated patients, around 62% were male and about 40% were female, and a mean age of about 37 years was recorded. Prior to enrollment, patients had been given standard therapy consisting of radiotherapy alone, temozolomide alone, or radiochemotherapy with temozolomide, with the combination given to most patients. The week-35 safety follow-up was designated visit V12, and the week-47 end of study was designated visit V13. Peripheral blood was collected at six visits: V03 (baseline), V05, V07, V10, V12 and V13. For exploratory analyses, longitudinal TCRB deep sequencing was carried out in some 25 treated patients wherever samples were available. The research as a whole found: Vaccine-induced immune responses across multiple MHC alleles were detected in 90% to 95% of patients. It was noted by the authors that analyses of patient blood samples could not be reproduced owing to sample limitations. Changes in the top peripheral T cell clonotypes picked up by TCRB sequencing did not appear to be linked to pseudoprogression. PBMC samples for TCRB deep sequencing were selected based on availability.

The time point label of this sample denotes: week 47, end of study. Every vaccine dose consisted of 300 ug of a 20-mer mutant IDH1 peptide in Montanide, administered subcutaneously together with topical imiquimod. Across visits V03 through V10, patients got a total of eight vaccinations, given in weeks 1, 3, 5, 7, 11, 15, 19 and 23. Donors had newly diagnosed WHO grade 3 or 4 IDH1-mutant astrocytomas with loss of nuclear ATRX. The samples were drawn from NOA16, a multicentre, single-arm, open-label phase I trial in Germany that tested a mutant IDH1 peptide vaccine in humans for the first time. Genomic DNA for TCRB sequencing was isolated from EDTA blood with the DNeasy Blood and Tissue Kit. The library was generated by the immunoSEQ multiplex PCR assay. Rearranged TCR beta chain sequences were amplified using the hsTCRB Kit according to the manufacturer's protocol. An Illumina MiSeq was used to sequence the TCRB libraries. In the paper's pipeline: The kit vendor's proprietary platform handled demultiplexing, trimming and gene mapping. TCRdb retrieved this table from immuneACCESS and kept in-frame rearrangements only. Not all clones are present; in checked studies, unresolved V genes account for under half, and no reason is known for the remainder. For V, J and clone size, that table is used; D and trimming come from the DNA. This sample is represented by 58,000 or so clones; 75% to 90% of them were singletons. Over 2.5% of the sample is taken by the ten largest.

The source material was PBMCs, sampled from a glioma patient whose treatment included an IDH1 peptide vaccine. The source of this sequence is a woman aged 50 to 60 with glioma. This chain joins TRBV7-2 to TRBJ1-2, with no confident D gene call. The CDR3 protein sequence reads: CASSSLLAGYGYTF. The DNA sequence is TGTGCCAGCAGCTCCCTACTTGCGGGCTATGGCTACACCTTC.